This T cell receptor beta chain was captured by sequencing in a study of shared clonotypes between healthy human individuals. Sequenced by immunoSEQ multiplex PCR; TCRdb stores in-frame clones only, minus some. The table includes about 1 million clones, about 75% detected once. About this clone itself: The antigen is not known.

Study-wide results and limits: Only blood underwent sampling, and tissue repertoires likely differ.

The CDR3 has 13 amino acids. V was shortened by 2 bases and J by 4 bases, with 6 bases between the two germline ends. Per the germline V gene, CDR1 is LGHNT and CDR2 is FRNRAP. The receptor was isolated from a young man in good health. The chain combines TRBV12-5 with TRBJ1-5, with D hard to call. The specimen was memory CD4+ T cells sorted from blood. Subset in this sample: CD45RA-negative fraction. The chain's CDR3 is CASGLTGNQPQHF. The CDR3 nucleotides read TGTGCTAGTGGTTTGACCGGGAATCAGCCCCAGCATTTT.